A single sample gave rise to the 4 T cell receptor beta chains below, sequenced in a study of OX40 agonist ivuxolimab in advanced cancers. Sequencing used immunoSEQ multiplex PCR; TCRdb keeps in-frame clones, though not all of them. The sample carries tens of thousands of clones, approximately 83% recorded once. The specimen was CD4+ or CD8+ T cells sorted from blood, collected in a trial of the OX40 agonist ivuxolimab. All receptors derive from an adult with an advanced solid tumor such as melanoma, head and neck, liver or kidney cancer.

The chain carries TRBV9 and TRBJ1-3, with D unresolved. The CDR3 length is 15 residues. Per germline, CDR1 SGDLS and CDR2 YYNGEE. The V end lost 4 bases, the J end lost 0 bases, and 11 bases lay between the germline ends. This CDR3 is CASSPRDGSGNTIYF. CDR3 bases: TGTGCCAGCAGCCCCCGGGATGGCTCTGGAAACACCATATATTTT.

The J gene is TRBJ2-2, the V gene TRBV5-4; 8 bases match TRBD2. V lost 7 bases and J lost 6; bases outside the gene matches: 5. The CDR3 is made up of 13 amino acids. In germline, CDR1 is SGHNT, CDR2 YYREEE (reference sequence). CDR3 sequence reads: CASGLAGSGELFF. DNA of the CDR3: TGTGCCAGCGGACTAGCTGGGTCCGGGGAGCTGTTTTTT.

A single count supports this clone. V usage is TRBV28 and J usage is TRBJ1-1; 8 bases are a match to TRBD1. With V trimmed by 5 bases and J by 3 bases, 8 bases remained unmatched. The germline gives CDR1 MDHEN, CDR2 SYDVKM. CDR3 size: 15 residues. The CDR3 nucleotides are TGTGCCAGCAGTCTCCAGGGGGCGCAGGACACTGAAGCTTTCTTT. It is translated as CASSLQGAQDTEAFF.

The V gene is TRBV25-1, the J gene TRBJ2-5; D call uncertain. CDR3 length equals 13 residues. Per germline, CDR1 MGHDK and CDR2 SYGVNS. The V and J ends lost 3 bases and 5 bases respectively, with 10 bases between them. CDR3 in amino acids: CASSEGYRETQYF. The CDR3 coding sequence is TGTGCCAGCAGTGAGGGATACCGCGAGACCCAGTACTTC.